The clone carrying this T cell receptor beta chain was recorded at least ten times. Antigen: not known. V was pared by 6 bases and J by 7 bases, with 12 bases of the junction left unmatched. The germline V gene encodes CDR1 MDHEN and CDR2 SYDVKM. The CDR3 runs to 16 residues. The authors obtained PBMCs from around 11 ml of fresh peripheral blood. RNA transcripts served as the template for amplifying TCR beta CDR3 regions. Primed by the HTBI set, a first-round RT-PCR was run on the TCR CDR3. TCRdb reanalysed the multiplex PCR reads using MiXCR and keeps one entry per CDR3 protein. The data hold about 290,000 distinct CDR3 sequences, with about 17% observed a single time. This sample is part of a study of T cells in Graves' hyperthyroidism and ophthalmopathy. Study in general: Upon initial diagnosis and before any treatment, peripheral blood was collected.

Study observations and caveats: Most clonotypes that expanded in the thyroid above 0.001 also showed up in blood.

This rearrangement joins TRBV28 to TRBJ2-7; 13 positions agree with TRBD2. The origin of this receptor is a woman in her sixties with Graves' ophthalmopathy. Sequencing used blood. CDR3 amino acids: CASRRTGTSGIIEQYF. CDR3 sequence (DNA): TGTGCCAGCAGACGTACCGGGACTAGCGGGATTATTGAGCAGTACTTC. Full variable domain (outside the CDR3, taken from reference TRBV28 and TRBJ2-7): DVKVTQSSRYLVKRTGEKVFLECVQDMDHENMFWYRQDPGLGLRLIYFSYDVKMKEKGDIPEGYSVSREKKERFSLILESASTNQTSMYLCASRRTGTSGIIEQYFGPGTRLTVT.